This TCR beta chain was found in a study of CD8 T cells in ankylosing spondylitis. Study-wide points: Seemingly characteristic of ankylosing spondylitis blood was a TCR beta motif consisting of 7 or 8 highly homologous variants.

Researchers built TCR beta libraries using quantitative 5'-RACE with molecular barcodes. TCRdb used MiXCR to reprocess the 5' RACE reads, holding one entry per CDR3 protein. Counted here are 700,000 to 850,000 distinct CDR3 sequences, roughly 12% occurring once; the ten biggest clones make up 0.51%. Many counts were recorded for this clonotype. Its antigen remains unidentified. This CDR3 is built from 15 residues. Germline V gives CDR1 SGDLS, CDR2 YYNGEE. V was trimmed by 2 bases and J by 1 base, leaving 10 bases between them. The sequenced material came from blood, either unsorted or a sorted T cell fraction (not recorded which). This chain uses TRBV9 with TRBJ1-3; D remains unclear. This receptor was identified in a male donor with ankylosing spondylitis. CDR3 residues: CASSVAPGSGNTIYF. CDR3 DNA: TGTGCCAGCAGCGTCGCTCCTGGGTCTGGAAACACCATATATTTT.